Shown below are 24 T cell receptor beta chains from a single sample sequenced in a study of beta chain features in type 1 diabetes. Isolated RNA was reverse transcribed in full, so expressed TCRB transcripts were sequenced. Libraries were prepared by immunoSEQ multiplex PCR; TCRdb keeps only in-frame clonotypes and omits some of them. The sample comprises about 250,000 clones, about 14% of which are singletons, and around 0.026% rests with the top ten. Sequencing was performed on naive CD4+ T cells from blood. These receptors were obtained from a woman aged 35 to 49 in good health.

This clone was seen a handful of times. The chain is built from TRBV10-3 and TRBJ1-5, with TRBD1 as a possible D gene (6 bases). Trimming removed 5 bases from V and 7 bases from J, with 12 bases in between. The CDR3 totals 13 residues. CDR1 and CDR2 from the germline V gene are ENHRY and SYGVKD. CDR3 in DNA: TGTGCCATCAGTCAGGGGATAGGGCAGCCCCAGCATTTT. Translated, it gives CAISQGIGQPQHF.

The chain uses TRBV20-1 and TRBJ2-1; TRBD2 is a possible D gene (5 bases). Trimming removed 5 bases at V and 4 bases at J, with 6 bases between. Germline CDR1 and CDR2: DFQATT and SNEGSKA (reference sequence). The CDR3 covers 11 residues. CDR3 protein: CSAGRYNEQFF. The CDR3 DNA sequence: TGCAGTGCTGGGAGATACAATGAGCAGTTCTTC.

The chain couples TRBV7-8 to TRBJ1-1; 7 nucleotides agree with TRBD1. The CDR3 is 14 amino acids. Germline CDR1 is SGHVS and CDR2 is FQNEAQ. Trimming at V came to 3 bases and at J to 9 bases, leaving 10 bases not matched to a gene. CDR3 sequence: CASSFGTAPVQAFF. DNA for the CDR3: TGTGCCAGCAGCTTTGGGACAGCGCCCGTTCAAGCTTTCTTT. Drawing the rest from reference TRBV7-8 and TRBJ1-1, the complete variable domain is GAGVSQSPRYKVAKRGQDVALRCDPISGHVSLFWYQQALGQGPEFLTYFQNEAQLDKSGLPSDRFFAERPEGSVSTLKIQRTQQEDSAVYLCASSFGTAPVQAFFGQGTRLTVV.

This clone was observed a few times. The V and J genes are TRBV7-2 and TRBJ2-3; the match to TRBD2 covers 10 bases. V lost 6 bases and J lost 4; bases outside the gene matches: 10. The CDR3 has 16 amino acids. Germline V lookup: CDR1 SGHTA, CDR2 FQGNSA. The CDR3 nucleotides read TGTGCCAGCAGATCGGTCTCCGGGACTAGCGCAGATACGCAGTATTTT. Translated, it gives CASRSVSGTSADTQYF.

This chain links TRBV2 with TRBJ1-2, with D possibly TRBD1 on 5 matching bases. V gave up 2 bases and J gave up 2 bases, with 9 bases separating them. The CDR3 is 14 amino acids. Germline CDR1 is SNHLY and CDR2 is FYNNEI. The CDR3 reads CASSEMSGNYGYTF. In DNA form, the CDR3 reads TGTGCCAGCAGTGAAATGTCAGGGAACTATGGCTACACCTTC.

This clone was found a few times. V usage is TRBV11-2 and J usage is TRBJ2-3; 13 nucleotides agree with TRBD2. CDR3 length: 17 amino acids. Germline V gene lookup returns CDR1 SGHAT and CDR2 FQNNGV. The trim removed 3 bases at V and 2 bases at J, leaving 5 bases unmatched. The CDR3 loop reads CASSLTSGGFFTDTQYF. Here the CDR3 DNA reads TGTGCCAGCAGCTTGACTAGCGGGGGGTTTTTCACAGATACGCAGTATTTT.

This clone was seen more than once but under ten times. The chain has TRBV27 and TRBJ2-1, with a tentative D call TRBD2 (8 bases). Germline CDR1 and CDR2: MNHEY and SMNVEV (reference sequence). This CDR3 spans 14 amino acids. Trimming took 6 bases from V and 6 from J, leaving 15 bases between them. This CDR3 is CASSAREGANEQFF. CDR3 DNA sequence: TGTGCCAGCAGCGCCCGGGAGGGGGCCAATGAGCAGTTCTTC.

This rearrangement joins TRBV14 to TRBJ1-2; TRBD1 might be the D (5 bases). V shed 0 bases and J shed 8 bases, with 13 bases lying between them. The CDR3 is 14 residues long. In germline, CDR1 is SGHDN, CDR2 FVKESK. In DNA, the CDR3 is TGTGCCAGCAGCCAAGATCGACAGAGCACAGGCTACACCTTC. Amino acid sequence: CASSQDRQSTGYTF.

This clone was picked up a small number of times. This chain joins TRBV18 and TRBJ1-4; D ambiguous. Germline CDR1 KGHSH, CDR2 LQKENI. The CDR3 is made up of 13 amino acids. Trimming shortened V by 2 bases and J by 13 bases, and 14 bases separated the two germline ends. This CDR3 is CASSPTEGTGLFF. CDR3 nucleotide sequence: TGTGCCAGCTCACCAACCGAGGGAACGGGACTGTTTTTT.

V and J are TRBV5-1 and TRBJ2-1, with 12 bases matching TRBD1. J gave up 7 bases and V 4 bases, and 12 bases lay outside the gene matches. Germline values: CDR1 SGHRS, CDR2 YFSETQ. The CDR3 spans 17 residues. CDR3 bases: TGCGCCAGCAGCCCGGGAGCACCGGGACAGGGGGCGAATGAGCAGTTCTTC. Protein sequence: CASSPGAPGQGANEQFF.

This clone has just a few counts. The rearrangement uses TRBV5-1 and TRBJ2-6; 10 nucleotides agree with TRBD1. Germline V lookup: CDR1 SGHRS, CDR2 YFSETQ. The length of the CDR3 is 16 residues. Trimming cost V 6 bases and J 2 bases; bases outside gene matches: 5. The CDR3 here is CASMGTGVPGANVLTF. The CDR3, as DNA: TGCGCCAGCATGGGGACAGGGGTTCCTGGGGCCAACGTCCTGACTTTC.

This clone has a handful of counts. V gene TRBV18 combines with J gene TRBJ1-1, with no clear D. V dropped 1 base and J dropped 3 bases, with 15 bases sitting between them. The CDR3 covers 16 residues. Germline V lookup: CDR1 KGHSH, CDR2 LQKENI. In DNA, the CDR3 is TGTGCCAGCTCACCACTGCCGTCCAAGCGGGACACTGAAGCTTTCTTT. It is translated as CASSPLPSKRDTEAFF.

This clone was counted a few times. The V and J genes are TRBV12-5 and TRBJ2-3; tentatively, D is TRBD1 (6 bases). With 7 bases removed from V and 2 bases from J, the gap between germline ends came to 16 bases. The CDR3 extends over 15 amino acids. Germline CDR1 reads LGHNT; CDR2 reads FRNRAP. The CDR3 here is CASASWDTSTDTQYF. The CDR3 DNA sequence: TGTGCTAGTGCTTCTTGGGACACCTCCACAGATACGCAGTATTTT.

This clone has a handful of counts. The rearrangement links TRBV6-1 to TRBJ2-7; the match to TRBD2 covers 7 bases. Unmatched junction bases numbered 5, after V lost 4 bases and J lost 2 bases. The length of the CDR3 is 14 residues. In germline, CDR1 is MNHNS, CDR2 SASEGT. The CDR3 here is CASSAGGTTYEQYF. The CDR3, as DNA: TGTGCCAGCAGTGCCGGGGGGACCACCTACGAGCAGTACTTC.

V is TRBV7-9 and J is TRBJ1-5; D is unresolved. CDR3 length: 16 residues. Deletions cut 1 base from V and 1 base from J, with 11 bases between. Germline CDR1 and CDR2: SEHNR and FQNEAQ (reference sequence). The CDR3 sequence: CASSLGGGESNQPQHF. The CDR3 region has the DNA TGTGCCAGCAGCTTAGGTGGCGGAGAGAGCAATCAGCCCCAGCATTTT.

V usage is TRBV4-3 and J usage is TRBJ2-1; 10 positions agree with TRBD1. CDR3 size: 15 residues. V dropped 4 bases and J dropped 5; count of bases not matched to a gene: 5. Germline V gene lookup returns CDR1 LGHNA and CDR2 YSLEER. Written as DNA, the CDR3 is TGCGCCAGCAGCCTCGGACAGGGGGATGACAATGAGCAGTTCTTC. Translated: CASSLGQGDDNEQFF.

The chain couples TRBV7-9 to TRBJ2-6; tentative D call: TRBD2 (6 bases). The CDR3 spans 16 residues. V lost 2 bases and J 1 base, leaving 9 bases between the germline ends. CDR1 and CDR2 (germline): SEHNR, FQNEAQ (reference sequence). CDR3 sequence: CASSLSGGSGANVLTF. DNA for the CDR3: TGTGCCAGCAGCTTATCTGGGGGGTCTGGGGCCAACGTCCTGACTTTC.

This clone was detected only a few times. The chain joins TRBV4-1 to TRBJ2-7; TRBD1 matches 8 bases. Germline CDR1 MGHRA, CDR2 YSYEKL. The ends lost 2 bases at V and 3 bases at J; junction bases unmatched: 6. The CDR3 runs 15 residues. The CDR3 region is CASSQTGTGVYEQYF. The CDR3 DNA sequence: TGCGCCAGCAGCCAAACCGGGACAGGAGTCTACGAGCAGTACTTC.

The chain recombines TRBV19 with TRBJ1-1; D is perhaps TRBD1 (6 bases). Germline V gene data show CDR1 as LNHDA and CDR2 as SQIVND (reference sequence). This CDR3 contains 16 residues. Deletions cut 3 bases from V and 0 bases from J, with 14 bases between. The CDR3 nucleotides read TGTGCCAGTAGTATCTGGGCAGGGGATATGAACACTGAAGCTTTCTTT. Its protein product is CASSIWAGDMNTEAFF.

The J gene is TRBJ1-5, the V gene TRBV6-5, with a tentative D call TRBD1 (5 bases). Trimming stripped 0 bases from V and 3 bases from J, with 12 bases between. CDR1 and CDR2 from the germline V gene are MNHEY and SVGAGI. The CDR3 totals 16 residues. CDR3 residues: CASSYSPRDLNQPQHF. Written as DNA, the CDR3 is TGTGCCAGCAGTTACTCGCCCAGGGATCTCAATCAGCCCCAGCATTTT.

V is TRBV7-2 and J is TRBJ1-5; D gene ambiguous. Germline CDR1 SGHTA, CDR2 FQGNSA. The length of the CDR3 is 15 residues. V lost 5 bases, J lost 0 bases, and 11 bases lay in between. The CDR3: CASSLQVDSNQPQHF. In DNA form, the CDR3 reads TGTGCCAGCAGCCTGCAGGTTGATAGCAATCAGCCCCAGCATTTT.

Concerning this clone: A read error may produce the germline difference seen at one junction end. The CDR3 nucleotides read TGTGCCAGCAGCCAAGGCCGGGACAGGGGGGTAAAGACCCAGTACTTC. This codes for CASSQGRDRGVKTQYF. J is TRBJ2-5 and V is TRBV4-1; 11 bases are a match to TRBD1. There are 16 residues in the CDR3. CDR1 is MGHRA and CDR2 is YSYEKL in the germline V gene.

The table lists this clone with a few counts. This chain joins TRBV2 and TRBJ2-5; 7 nucleotides agree with TRBD2. V was clipped by 7 bases and J by 9 bases; unmatched bases: 5. Germline V gene sequence: CDR1 SNHLY, CDR2 FYNNEI. This CDR3 is built from 11 residues. CDR3 sequence reads: CASNGGGAQYF. The CDR3 DNA follows: TGTGCCAGCAATGGGGGGGGAGCCCAGTACTTC. Full variable domain (outside the CDR3, taken from reference TRBV2 and TRBJ2-5): EPEVTQTPSHQVTQMGQEVILRCVPISNHLYFYWYRQILGQKVEFLVSFYNNEISEKSEIFDDQFSVERPDGSNFTLKIRSTKLEDSAMYFCASNGGGAQYFGPGTRLLVL.

Only a few counts were recorded for this clone. DNA of the CDR3: TGTGCCAGCAGCTATCGGACAGGGGCGGACACCATATATTTT. This gives the protein CASSYRTGADTIYF. The chain has TRBV5-6 and TRBJ1-3; 9 bases are a match to TRBD1. V shed 3 bases and J 8 bases; nucleotides not matched to a gene: 6. The CDR3 runs 14 residues. Germline V lookup: CDR1 SGHDT, CDR2 YYEEEE.